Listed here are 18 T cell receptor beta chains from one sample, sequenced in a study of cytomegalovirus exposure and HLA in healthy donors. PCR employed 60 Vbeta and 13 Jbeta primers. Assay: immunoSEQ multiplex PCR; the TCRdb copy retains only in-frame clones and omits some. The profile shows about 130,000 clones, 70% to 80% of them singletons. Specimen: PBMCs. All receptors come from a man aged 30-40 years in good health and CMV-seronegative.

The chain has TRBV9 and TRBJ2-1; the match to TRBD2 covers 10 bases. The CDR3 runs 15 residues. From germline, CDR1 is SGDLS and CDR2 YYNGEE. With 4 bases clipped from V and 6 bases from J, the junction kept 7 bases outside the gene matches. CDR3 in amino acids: CASSPTSGEGNEQFF. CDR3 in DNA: TGTGCCAGCAGCCCTACTAGCGGGGAAGGCAATGAGCAGTTCTTC. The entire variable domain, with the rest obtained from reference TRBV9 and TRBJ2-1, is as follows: DSGVTQTPKHLITATGQRVTLRCSPRSGDLSVYWYQQSLDQGLQFLIQYYNGEERAKGNILERFSAQQFPDLHSELNLSSLELGDSALYFCASSPTSGEGNEQFFGPGTRLTVL.

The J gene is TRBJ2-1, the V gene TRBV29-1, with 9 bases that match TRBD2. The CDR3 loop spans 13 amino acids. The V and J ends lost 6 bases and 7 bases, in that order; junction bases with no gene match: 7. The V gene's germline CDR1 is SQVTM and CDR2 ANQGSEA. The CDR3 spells CSVEPGLANEQFF. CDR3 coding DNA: TGCAGCGTCGAACCGGGACTAGCAAATGAGCAGTTCTTC.

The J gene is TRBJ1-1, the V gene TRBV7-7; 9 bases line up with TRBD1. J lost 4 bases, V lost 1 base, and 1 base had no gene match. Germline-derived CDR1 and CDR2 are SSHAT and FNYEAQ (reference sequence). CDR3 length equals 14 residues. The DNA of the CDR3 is TGTGCCAGCAGCTTAGGGACAGGGGTCACTGAAGCTTTCTTT. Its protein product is CASSLGTGVTEAFF.

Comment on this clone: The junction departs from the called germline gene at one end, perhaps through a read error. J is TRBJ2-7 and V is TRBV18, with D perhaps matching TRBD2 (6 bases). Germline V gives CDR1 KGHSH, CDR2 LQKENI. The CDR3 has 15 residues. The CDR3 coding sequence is TGTGCCAGCTCGCCACTGGGGACTGGGGGGTACGAGCAGTACTTC. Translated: CASSPLGTGGYEQYF.

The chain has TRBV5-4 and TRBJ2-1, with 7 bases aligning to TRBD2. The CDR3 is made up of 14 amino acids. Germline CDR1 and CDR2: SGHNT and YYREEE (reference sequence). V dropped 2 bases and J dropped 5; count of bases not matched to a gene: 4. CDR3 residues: CASSFRDYHNEQFF. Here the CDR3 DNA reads TGTGCCAGCAGCTTCCGGGACTATCACAATGAGCAGTTCTTC.

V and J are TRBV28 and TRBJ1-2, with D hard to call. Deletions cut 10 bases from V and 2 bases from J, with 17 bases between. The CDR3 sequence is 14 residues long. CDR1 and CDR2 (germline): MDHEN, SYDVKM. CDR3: CATTSEANNYGYTF. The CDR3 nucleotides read TGTGCCACCACCTCCGAGGCCAACAACTATGGCTACACCTTC.

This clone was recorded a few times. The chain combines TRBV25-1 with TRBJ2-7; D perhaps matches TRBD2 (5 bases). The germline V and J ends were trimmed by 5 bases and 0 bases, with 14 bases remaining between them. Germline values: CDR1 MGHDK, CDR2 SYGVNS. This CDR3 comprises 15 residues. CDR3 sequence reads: CASSPDSTSSYEQYF. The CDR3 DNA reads TGTGCCAGCAGTCCGGACTCCACGAGCTCCTACGAGCAGTACTTC.

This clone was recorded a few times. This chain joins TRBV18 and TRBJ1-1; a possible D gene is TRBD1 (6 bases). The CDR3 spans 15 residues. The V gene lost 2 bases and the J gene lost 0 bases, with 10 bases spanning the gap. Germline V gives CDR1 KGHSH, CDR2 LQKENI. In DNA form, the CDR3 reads TGTGCCAGCTCACCAAGGACAGTCATGAACACTGAAGCTTTCTTT. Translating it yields CASSPRTVMNTEAFF.

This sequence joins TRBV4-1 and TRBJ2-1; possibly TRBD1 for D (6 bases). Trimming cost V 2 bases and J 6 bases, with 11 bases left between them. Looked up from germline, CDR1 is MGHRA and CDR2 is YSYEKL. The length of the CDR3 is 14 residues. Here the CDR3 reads CASSQLFRGNEQFF. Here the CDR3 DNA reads TGCGCCAGCAGCCAATTATTCAGGGGCAATGAGCAGTTCTTC.

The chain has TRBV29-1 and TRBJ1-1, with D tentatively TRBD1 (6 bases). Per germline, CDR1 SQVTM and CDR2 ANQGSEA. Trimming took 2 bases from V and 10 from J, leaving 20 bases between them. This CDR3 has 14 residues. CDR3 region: CSVEPRTAAQGAFF. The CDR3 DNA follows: TGCAGCGTTGAACCCCGGACAGCGGCTCAGGGAGCTTTCTTT.

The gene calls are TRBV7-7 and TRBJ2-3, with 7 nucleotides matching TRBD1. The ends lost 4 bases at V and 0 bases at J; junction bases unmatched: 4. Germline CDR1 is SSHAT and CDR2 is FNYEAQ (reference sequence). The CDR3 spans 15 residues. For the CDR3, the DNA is TGTGCCAGCAGCTCGGGACAGCCTAGCACAGATACGCAGTATTTT. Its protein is CASSSGQPSTDTQYF. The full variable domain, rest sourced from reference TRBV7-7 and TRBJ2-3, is GAGVSQSPRYKVTKRGQDVTLRCDPISSHATLYWYQQALGQGPEFLTYFNYEAQPDKSGLPSDRFSAERPEGSISTLTIQRTEQRDSAMYRCASSSGQPSTDTQYFGPGTRLTVL.

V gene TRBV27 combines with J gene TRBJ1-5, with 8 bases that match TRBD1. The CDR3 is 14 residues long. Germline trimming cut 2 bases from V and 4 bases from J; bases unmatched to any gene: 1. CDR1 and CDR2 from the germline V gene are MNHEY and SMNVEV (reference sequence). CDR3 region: CASSLRQGNQPQHF. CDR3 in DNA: TGTGCCAGCAGTTTAAGACAGGGGAATCAGCCCCAGCATTTT.

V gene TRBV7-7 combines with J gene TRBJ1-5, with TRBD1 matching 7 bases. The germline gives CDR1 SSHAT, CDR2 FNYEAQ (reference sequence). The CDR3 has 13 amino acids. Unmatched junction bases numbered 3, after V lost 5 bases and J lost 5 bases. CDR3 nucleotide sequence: TGTGCCAGCAGCGTTGACAGGGATCAGCCCCAGCATTTT. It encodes CASSVDRDQPQHF.

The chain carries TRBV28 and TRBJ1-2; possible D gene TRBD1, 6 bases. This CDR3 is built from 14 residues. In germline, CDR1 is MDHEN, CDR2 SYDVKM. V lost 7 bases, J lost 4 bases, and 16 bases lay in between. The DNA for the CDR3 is TGTGCCAGCATTGGTGGGAACAGGGTCTATGGCTACACCTTC. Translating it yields CASIGGNRVYGYTF.

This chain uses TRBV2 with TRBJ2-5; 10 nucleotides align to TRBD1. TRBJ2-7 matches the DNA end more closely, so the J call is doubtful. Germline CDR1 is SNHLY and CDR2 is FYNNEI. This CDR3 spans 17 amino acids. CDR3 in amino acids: CASRFPFAGQGVYEQYF. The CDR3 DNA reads TGTGCCAGCAGGTTTCCATTCGCCGGACAGGGGGTCTACGAGCAGTACTTC.

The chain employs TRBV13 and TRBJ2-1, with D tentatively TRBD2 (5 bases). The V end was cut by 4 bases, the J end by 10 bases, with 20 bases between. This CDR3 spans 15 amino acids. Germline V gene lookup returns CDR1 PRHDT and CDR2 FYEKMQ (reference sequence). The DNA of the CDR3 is TGTGCCAGCAGCTCAGAAAAGGACGGGGATAGGGAGCAGTTCTTC. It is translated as CASSSEKDGDREQFF.

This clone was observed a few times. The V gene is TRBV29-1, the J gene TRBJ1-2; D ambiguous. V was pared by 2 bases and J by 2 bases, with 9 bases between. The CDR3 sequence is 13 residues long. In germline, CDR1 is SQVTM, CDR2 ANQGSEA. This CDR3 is CSVELQRNYGYTF. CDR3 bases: TGCAGCGTTGAACTACAGAGAAACTATGGCTACACCTTC.

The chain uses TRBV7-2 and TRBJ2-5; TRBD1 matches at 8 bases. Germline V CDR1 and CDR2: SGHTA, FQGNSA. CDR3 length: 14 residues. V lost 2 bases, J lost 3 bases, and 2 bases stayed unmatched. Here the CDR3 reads CASSLPGGEETQYF. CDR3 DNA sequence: TGTGCCAGCAGCTTACCAGGGGGCGAAGAGACCCAGTACTTC.